A single sample gave rise to the 4 T cell receptor beta chains below, sequenced in a study of blood T cell repertoires in COVID-19. TCRdb's copy holds only in-frame clones and misses some; the assay was immunoSEQ multiplex PCR. The sample has around 450,000 clones, around 91% seen once. The sample was PBMCs or T cells enriched from blood (not recorded which). The receptors derive from a man aged 18 to 29 who had recovered from COVID-19.

The J gene is TRBJ1-4, the V gene TRBV24-1, with a tentative D call TRBD1 (5 bases). V lost 4 bases and J lost 8, with 10 bases in between. CDR1 is KGHDR, CDR2 SFDVKD, per germline. This CDR3 has 13 residues. CDR3 region: CATSDPDKEKLFF. The DNA of the CDR3 is TGTGCCACCAGTGACCCGGACAAGGAAAAACTGTTTTTT.

This chain links TRBV28 with TRBJ2-4; TRBD1 matches 7 bases. In germline, CDR1 is MDHEN, CDR2 SYDVKM. The CDR3 covers 14 residues. V lost 3 bases, J lost 9 bases, and 8 bases stayed unmatched. In DNA, the CDR3 is TGTGCCAGCAGTTTGCCCGGGACAGTCGGCATTCAGTACTTC. Its translation: CASSLPGTVGIQYF.

This chain uses TRBV11-2 with TRBJ1-1; tentative D call: TRBD1 (5 bases). Germline CDR1 SGHAT, CDR2 FQNNGV. V dropped 2 bases and J dropped 5 bases, with 12 bases sitting between them. This CDR3 contains 14 residues. CDR3 sequence: CASSLTTAGTEAFF. In nucleotides, the CDR3 is TGTGCCAGCAGCTTAACGACAGCAGGGACTGAAGCTTTCTTT.

This sequence joins TRBV19 and TRBJ1-1; possible D gene TRBD1, 6 bases. Trimming removed 5 bases at V and 1 base at J, with 14 bases between. Per the germline V gene, CDR1 is LNHDA and CDR2 is SQIVND (reference sequence). The CDR3 has 15 amino acids. The CDR3 DNA is TGTGCCAGTAGTGATTACAGGGTAAGGAACACTGAAGCTTTCTTT. This encodes CASSDYRVRNTEAFF.